In this sample, the clone carrying this T cell receptor (beta chain) turned up many times. The antigen is undetermined. With a duration under 2 months, the hyperthyroidism was newly diagnosed in patients aged 18 to 65. Patients showing uncontrolled infection, other autoimmune disease, pregnancy or lactation were ineligible. Over 9 ml of fresh peripheral blood supplied the PBMCs. Trimming pared 0 bases from V and 3 bases from J, leaving 9 bases between. In germline, CDR1 is SGHRS, CDR2 YFSETQ. This CDR3 has 14 amino acids. This specimen comes from a study of T cells in Graves' hyperthyroidism and ophthalmopathy. Study-level findings and limits: Among clonotypes expanded in thyroid above 0.001, most were also found in blood.

RNA transcripts provided the source from which TCR beta CDR3 regions were amplified. During a first-round RT-PCR of the TCR CDR3, the HTBI primer set was used. TCRdb re-called the multiplex PCR reads with MiXCR, one entry per CDR3 protein. Of over 300,000 distinct CDR3 sequences detected, 11% to 15% appear once; the ten largest clones hold 9.5% to 11%. The sequence came from a woman aged 55-75 years with Graves' hyperthyroidism. The chain employs TRBV5-1 and TRBJ1-2; D not resolved. Sequencing used blood. The CDR3: CASSLDPWDYGYTF. For the CDR3, the DNA is TGCGCCAGCAGCTTGGATCCCTGGGACTATGGCTACACCTTC. The full variable domain, with the rest looked up from reference TRBV5-1 and TRBJ1-2, is KAGVTQTPRYLIKTRGQQVTLSCSPISGHRSVSWYQQTPGQGLQFLFEYFSETQRNKGNFPGRFSGRQFSNSRSEMNVSTLELGDSALYLCASSLDPWDYGYTFGSGTRLTVV.